A selection of T cell receptor beta chains follows, all from one sample in a study of shared clonotypes between healthy human individuals. Method: immunoSEQ multiplex PCR; TCRdb's copy keeps in-frame clones and lacks some. The sample records approximately 1.5 million clones, approximately 98.5% being singletons. Material: naive CD4+ T cells sorted from blood. Receptors were obtained from a young man in good health. CDR3s include the opening cysteine and the closing phenylalanine or tryptophan. A D gene is named only where the DNA matches it firmly. Not all rows give a size; the values are once, few, many and, for expanded clones, a class.

V gene	J gene	clone size	D gene	CDR3 DNA	CDR3 protein
TRBV2	TRBJ2-1	NA	TRBD2	TGTGCCAGCAGCGTGGCTGCTAGCGGGACGTACAATGAGCAGTTCTTC	CASSVAASGTYNEQFF
TRBV6-1	TRBJ1-5	NA	TRBD1	TGTGCCAGCAGTGAGGGACAGGGAGCGCGGGTCAGTCAGCCCCAGCATTTT	CASSEGQGARVSQPQHF
TRBV7-9	TRBJ2-1	NA	NA	TGTGCCAGCAGCTTAGCGGACTTCGATGAGCAGTTCTTC	CASSLADFDEQFF
TRBV10-2	TRBJ2-2	NA	NA	TGCGCCAGCAGTCGTAGACAACCCACCGGGGAGCTGTTTTTT	CASSRRQPTGELFF
TRBV2	TRBJ2-1	NA	NA	TGTGCCAGCAGAACCGGGACGTTAAACAATGAGCAGTTCTTC	CASRTGTLNNEQFF
TRBV7-2	TRBJ2-5	NA	NA	TGTGCCAGCGCCGCCGGAATTTCGGAGACCCAGTACTTC	CASAAGISETQYF
TRBV11-2	TRBJ1-1	NA	NA	TGTGCCAGCAGAACAGGGTTGGTGAACACTGAAGCTTTCTTT	CASRTGLVNTEAFF
TRBV28	TRBJ1-2	NA	NA	TGTGCCAGCAGTTTCGCGGTAAGACCTAACTATGGCTACACCTTC	CASSFAVRPNYGYTF
TRBV4-3	TRBJ2-7	NA	TRBD2	TGCGCCAGCAGCCAAGAAGGGGGACTAGCAGCGTCTGAGCAGTACTTC	CASSQEGGLAASEQYF
TRBV5-4	TRBJ1-1	NA	NA	TGTGCCAGCAGCTTGGAGCTAAGCCGGGTGAACACTGAAGCTTTCTTT	CASSLELSRVNTEAFF
TRBV4-1	TRBJ2-1	NA	TRBD2	TGCGCCAGCAGCCGCCGACTAGCGGGATCGTACAATGAGCAGTTCTTC	CASSRRLAGSYNEQFF
TRBV10-3	TRBJ1-1	NA	NA	TGTGCCATCAGTGTTGGACAACGAGCTTTCTTT	CAISVGQRAFF
TRBV28	TRBJ2-7	NA	TRBD1	TGTGCCAGCAGTTCCGGACAGGGAAGCTCCTACGAGCAGTACTTC	CASSSGQGSSYEQYF
TRBV28	TRBJ1-3	NA	NA	TGTGCCAGCAGTCAAGTCGACAGCATCTCTGGAAACACCATATATTTT	CASSQVDSISGNTIYF
TRBV10-2	TRBJ1-1	NA	NA	TGCGCCAGCAGTGTCACCCTCCGAGGCACTGAAGCTTTCTTT	CASSVTLRGTEAFF
TRBV10-3	TRBJ2-1	NA	TRBD2	TGTGCCATCAGTCCATTACCCGGGACTAGCGGGGAGCAGTTCTTC	CAISPLPGTSGEQFF
TRBV9	TRBJ2-1	NA	NA	TGTGCCAGCAGCGTATACCGAAACAATGAGCAGTTCTTC	CASSVYRNNEQFF
TRBV5-8	TRBJ2-7	NA	NA	TGTGCCAGCAGCTTTGTTCACGAGCAGTACTTC	CASSFVHEQYF
TRBV5-1	TRBJ1-4	once	TRBD1	TGCGCCAGCAGCCCGGGGACAGCTAATGAAAAACTGTTTTTT	CASSPGTANEKLFF
TRBV18	TRBJ2-5	NA	NA	TGTGCCAGCTCCCCCTCGAGGGGGTTTTACCAAGAGACCCAGTACTTC	CASSPSRGFYQETQYF
TRBV7-9	TRBJ2-2	NA	NA	TGTGCCAGCAGCCCGGCTGCCCCCACCGGGGAGCTGTTTTTT	CASSPAAPTGELFF
TRBV6-1	TRBJ1-5	NA	NA	TGTGCCAGCTACAGGACCGGCTATAGCAATCAGCCCCAGCATTTT	CASYRTGYSNQPQHF
TRBV11-3	TRBJ2-7	NA	NA	TGTGCCAGCAGCTTAGAATATCCGCAGCTGACGCCAAACTACGAGCAGTACTTC	CASSLEYPQLTPNYEQYF
TRBV25-1	TRBJ1-3	NA	NA	TGTGCCAGCAGTGCCAGGGTGGAAGGAAACACCATATATTTT	CASSARVEGNTIYF
TRBV27	TRBJ2-1	NA	TRBD2	TGTGCCAGCAGTTTTCTCCCCCTTGGCGGGAGCTCCTACAATGAGCAGTTCTTC	CASSFLPLGGSSYNEQFF
TRBV28	TRBJ1-5	NA	NA	TGTGCCAGCAGTTGGGGGGGCCATAGCAATCAGCCCCAGCATTTT	CASSWGGHSNQPQHF
TRBV4-3	TRBJ2-1	NA	NA	TGCGCCAGCAGCCGGGGTCGGGCCAATGAGCAGTTCTTC	CASSRGRANEQFF
TRBV4-2	TRBJ1-5	NA	NA	TGTGCCAGCAGCCAAGCTGCCCGACAGCGTAGCAATCAGCCCCAGCATTTT	CASSQAARQRSNQPQHF
TRBV29-1	TRBJ2-1	NA	NA	TGCAGCATTGAGGGCGGGATGCGTTACAATGAGCAGTTCTTC	CSIEGGMRYNEQFF
TRBV5-1	TRBJ2-3	NA	TRBD2	TGCGCCAGCAGGGTGTCTAGCGGGGTAGAGGATACGCAGTATTTT	CASRVSSGVEDTQYF
TRBV11-2	TRBJ2-5	NA	NA	TGTGCCAGCAGCCAACACAGGGGAGGGGAAGAGACCCAGTACTTC	CASSQHRGGEETQYF
TRBV9	TRBJ2-3	NA	NA	TGTGCCAGCAGCGTAGACCGGGATGGGGATACGCAGTATTTT	CASSVDRDGDTQYF
TRBV18	TRBJ2-1	NA	NA	TGTGCCAGCTCACCATTAATTAAAAGTAATGAGCAGTTCTTC	CASSPLIKSNEQFF
TRBV2	TRBJ1-5	NA	NA	TGTGCCAGCAGTGAAGAGGGGGTTGGCAATCAGCCCCAGCATTTT	CASSEEGVGNQPQHF
TRBV20-1	TRBJ2-1	NA	NA	TGCAGTGCTAGAAGGGCTGAGCAGTTCTTC	CSARRAEQFF
TRBV10-3	TRBJ1-3	NA	NA	TGTGCCATCAGTGAGACAGGCCAAATAAACACCATATATTTT	CAISETGQINTIYF
TRBV27	TRBJ2-2	NA	TRBD2	TGTGCCAGCAGTTTAATATTAGCGGGAGACCACGGGGAGCTGTTTTTT	CASSLILAGDHGELFF
TRBV6-1	TRBJ2-7	NA	TRBD2	TGTGCCAGCAGGGAGCGGGAGGGCACCTACGAGCAGTACTTC	CASREREGTYEQYF
TRBV6-1	TRBJ2-1	NA	NA	TGTGCCAGCAGGGGAGACACGGGCTACAATGAGCAGTTCTTC	CASRGDTGYNEQFF
TRBV2	TRBJ2-7	NA	NA	TGTGCCAGCAGTGAAAATGCGGTGAGGGAGCAGTACTTC	CASSENAVREQYF
TRBV5-1	TRBJ1-4	NA	TRBD1	TGCGCCAGCAGCTCTGGGACAGGCGGTCGCGGAAAACTGTTTTTT	CASSSGTGGRGKLFF
TRBV7-8	TRBJ1-5	NA	TRBD1	TGTGCCAGCAGCCCCAGGGGGGACAGGGCTCTACAGCCCCAGCATTTT	CASSPRGDRALQPQHF
TRBV4-3	TRBJ2-1	NA	TRBD2	TGCGCCAGCAGCGGACGGACTAGCGGATACTCCTACAATGAGCAGTTCTTC	CASSGRTSGYSYNEQFF
TRBV29-1	TRBJ2-2	NA	NA	TGCAGCGCCTTATTTGGGACAACGAACACCGGGGAGCTGTTTTTT	CSALFGTTNTGELFF
TRBV19	TRBJ1-5	NA	NA	TGTGCCAGTTTCCCTGCGGGGCGCAATCAGCCCCAGCATTTT	CASFPAGRNQPQHF
TRBV18	TRBJ1-5	NA	NA	TGTGCCAGCTCACCAAGGGTGTCTTTTGGGAATAGCAATCAGCCCCAGCATTTT	CASSPRVSFGNSNQPQHF
TRBV7-9	TRBJ2-7	NA	NA	TGTGCCAGCAGCATAGCAGGGGCGCGTAACGAGCAGTACTTC	CASSIAGARNEQYF